The present TCR beta chain was sequenced within a study of molecular identifiers for immune sequencing clone quantification. This clonotype was detected many times. Its matching antigen is unknown. Germline CDR1 is SGHTA and CDR2 is FQGTGA. The CDR3 loop spans 15 amino acids. V was clipped by 2 bases and J by 3 bases, with 13 bases between them. The use of previously described methods and listed TCR primers produced the bulk TCR libraries. Each CDR3 protein gets one entry after TCRdb re-called the PCR reads with MiXCR. The table shows more than 95,000 distinct CDR3 sequences, with roughly 24% occurring only once. Study observations and caveats: A shared barcode on identical TCR molecules could lead to underestimated sizes for highly expanded clones.

Sequencing was done on a sample of naive CD8+ T cells from blood, with Jurkat cell RNA spiked in. Subset: FACS-sorted CD8+CD4-CCR7+CD45RA+ naive T cells. The TCR sequence derives from a human donor in good health. Some libraries in this study had Jurkat cell RNA spiked in. V is TRBV7-3 and J is TRBJ1-1; D uncertain. The DNA of the CDR3 is TGTGCCAGCAGCTTAGGATATGGTCGGGACACTGAAGCTTTCTTT. This sequence encodes CASSLGYGRDTEAFF.